The 3 T cell receptor beta chains listed next were all sequenced from one sample in a study of T-cell reconstitution after alpha-beta-depleted transplantation in children. Preparation of the TCRbeta library was carried out with unique molecular identifiers. TCRdb redid the calling of the PCR reads with MiXCR, one entry per CDR3 protein. The repertoire has a few hundred thousand distinct CDR3 sequences, approximately 12% of them found once; the top ten carry 2.2%. This specimen was PBMCs, mostly from graft donor cells, taken 360 days after TCRalphabeta/CD19-depleted stem cell transplant. Every receptor here comes from a male patient younger than 18 who had a stem cell transplant for acute myeloid leukemia, so the T cells may come from the graft donor.

CDR3 in amino acids: CASSSVRREEPTYEQYF. CDR3 sequence (DNA): TGTGCCAGCAGCTCAGTAAGGCGGGAGGAACCCACCTACGAGCAGTACTTC. The chain employs TRBV7-2 and TRBJ2-7; 8 positions match TRBD2. V lost 4 bases to trimming and J lost 2 bases; unmatched junction nucleotides: 13. This CDR3 comprises 17 residues. In germline, CDR1 is SGHTA, CDR2 FQGNSA.

The chain couples TRBV19 to TRBJ2-7; D possibly corresponds to TRBD2 (5 bases). The length of the CDR3 is 13 residues. Trimming stripped 3 bases from V and 6 bases from J, with 12 bases between. CDR1 and CDR2 (germline): LNHDA, SQIVND (reference sequence). The DNA of the CDR3 is TGTGCCAGTAGTATCGCTGAGGGATCCGAGCAGTACTTC. Residues: CASSIAEGSEQYF.

V usage is TRBV10-2 and J usage is TRBJ2-1, with D possibly matching TRBD2 (6 bases). The CDR3 runs 14 residues. CDR1 WSHSY and CDR2 SAAADI come from the germline V gene. Between the trimmed V and J ends, which lost 10 bases and 4 bases, there was a span of 17 bases. CDR3 in DNA: TGCGCCACAAAGCGGGCCGCCCTTTACAATGAGCAGTTCTTC. As protein: CATKRAALYNEQFF.